The source of this TCR beta chain is a study of blood T cell repertoires in COVID-19. The assay was immunoSEQ multiplex PCR, and TCRdb's table has in-frame clones only and misses some. The sample contains about half a million clones, about 88% of which appear only once. V was shortened by 1 base and J by 6 bases, with 8 bases between the two germline ends. Germline values: CDR1 SGHDT, CDR2 YYEEEE. This CDR3 spans 12 amino acids. The TCR sequence derives from a woman aged 60-75 years who had recovered from COVID-19. The chain employs TRBV5-6 and TRBJ2-7, with D unresolved. The sequenced sample was PBMCs or T cells enriched from blood (not recorded which). The CDR3 spells CASSLFAGEQYV. DNA of the CDR3: TGTGCCAGCAGCTTGTTCGCCGGCGAGCAGTACGTC.